Sequencing of this T cell receptor beta chain was carried out in a study of tumor-infiltrating lymphocytes in primary liver carcinoma. From unsorted bulk tissue weighing roughly 19-34 mg, DNA and RNA were co-extracted. Germline CDR1 and CDR2: MNHNS and SASEGT. This CDR3 has 16 amino acids. On this clonotype itself: Germline and junction disagree at one end, which may indicate a read error.

The input was 450 to 550 ng total RNA; TCR beta cDNA was made from it with a constant-region primer. Three rounds of nested multiplex PCR with slightly modified ARM-PCR produced TCR beta libraries. Use of TRBV1-TRBV30 forward primers with a C-beta reverse primer characterized the first two PCR rounds, which lasted around 10 cycles each. MiXCR was run by TCRdb on the multiplex PCR reads, yielding one entry per CDR3 protein. The data show fewer than 90,000 distinct CDR3 sequences, around 70% seen once. The sequence came from a man aged 40-55 years with primary liver carcinoma and hepatitis B virus infection. The rearrangement links TRBV6-1 to TRBJ2-2, with D perhaps assigned TRBD1 or TRBD2 (5 bases each). Sequencing was carried out using liver tumor tissue from sampling region 1. Sample subset: tumor region T1, superior pole. CDR3 amino acids: CASSVMASGAGRELFF. The CDR3 DNA is TGTGCAAGCAGTGTGATGGCTAGTGGGGCCGGGAGGGAGCTGTTTTTT.